This is a list of T cell receptor beta chains from one sample in a study of blood T cell repertoires in COVID-19. Method: immunoSEQ multiplex PCR; TCRdb's copy keeps in-frame clones and lacks some. The sample has around 300,000 clones; approximately 90% are singletons. The sequencing sample was made of PBMCs or T cells enriched from blood (not recorded which). The receptors here all came from a woman in her sixties or seventies in a cohort exposed to, infected with or recovered from COVID-19 (not recorded which). CDR3s include the opening cysteine and the closing phenylalanine or tryptophan. The order of the fields is CDR3 length, V gene, CDR3 protein.

>16|TRBV5-1
CASSLNSGSANEKLFF
>15|TRBV19
CASSGDRGSNQPQHF
>13|TRBV5-4
CASSLPLLETQYF
>14|TRBV27
CASRSRGGYNEQFF
>14|TRBV7-8
CASSPQQDSLGYTF
>13|TRBV7-3
CASSDSSGTEAFF
>14|TRBV18
CASSPQRNSYEQYF
>16|TRBV27
CASSLSKGTVSYEQYF
>14|TRBV2
CASSGAQGWQPQHF
>16|TRBV4-1
CASSQAVTGGTYEQYF
>14|TRBV18
CASSPGRGWNEQFF
>16|TRBV28
CASSSPQGSSNQPQHF
>15|TRBV15
CATSSGAGGPHEQYF
>11|TRBV6-6
CASSRTYEQYF
>15|TRBV24-1
CATSGSGTSPGELFF
>15|TRBV28
CASAGGGKLNTEAFF
>14|TRBV9
CASSVGRQSYGYTF